Below, one TCR beta chain is given with its context. During active infection, Seattle patients enrolled and were then monitored through disease. As handled by the study authors: The assay estimated nucleated cells by amplifying reference gene primers. Generated by immunoSEQ multiplex PCR, the TCRdb table keeps only in-frame clones and is missing some. For V, J and clone size, that table is used; D and trimming come from the DNA. This table has about 73,000 clones, over 60% appearing once. The CDR3 extends over 15 amino acids. Trimming cost V 4 bases and J 6 bases; bases outside gene matches: 11. CDR1 is SGHRS, CDR2 YFSETQ, per germline. These data originate in a study of blood T cell repertoires in COVID-19. About the research overall: The United States, Italy and Spain were the sources of the acute and convalescent COVID-19 samples. PBMCs, B-cell-depleted T cells, or T cells were the source of the cDNA or gDNA that made up the material.

V and J are TRBV5-1 and TRBJ1-1, with 8 bases matching TRBD1. The sequencing input was peripheral blood. This receptor was identified in a man in his 70s with COVID-19, enrolled during active disease. CDR3 sequence reads: CASSNPGTGGSEAFF. CDR3 DNA sequence: TGCGCCAGCAGCAATCCCGGGACAGGAGGTTCTGAAGCTTTCTTT. Full variable domain (missing parts from reference TRBV5-1 and TRBJ1-1): KAGVTQTPRYLIKTRGQQVTLSCSPISGHRSVSWYQQTPGQGLQFLFEYFSETQRNKGNFPGRFSGRQFSNSRSEMNVSTLELGDSALYLCASSNPGTGGSEAFFGQGTRLTVV.